This T cell receptor beta chain appears in the sequencing data of a study of cytomegalovirus exposure and HLA in healthy donors. Study-wide context: In terms of ancestry, the Caucasian-associated cluster contained 75% to 90% of the 398 genotyped donors.

The V and J ends lost 7 bases and 4 bases, in that order; junction bases with no gene match: 7. The CDR3 consists of 13 residues. The germline V gene encodes CDR1 GTSNPN and CDR2 SVGIG (reference sequence). In its sample, this clone was seen a few times. Its antigen remains unidentified. Overall study findings and caveats: Sequencing likely produced, as an artifact, a cluster of highly shared sequence variants. The authors enumerated under 200 TCR beta chains as linked to cytomegalovirus. Accurate predictions that matched the HLA-A and HLA-B alleles of most subjects were reportedly made from TCR beta sequences.

PCR involved 60 Vbeta and 13 Jbeta primers. Repertoires were generated with immunoSEQ multiplex PCR, while TCRdb's copy carries only in-frame clones and drops some. This table holds roughly 120,000 clones, 60% to 80% found once. This TCR was sampled from a man aged 45-65 years in good health and CMV-seropositive. The sample taken for sequencing was PBMCs. This chain joins TRBV30 and TRBJ2-7, with 10 bases lining up with TRBD1. The CDR3 DNA follows: TGTGCCTTGGGACAGGGGAAAGGGTACGAGCAGTACTTC. It is translated as CALGQGKGYEQYF.